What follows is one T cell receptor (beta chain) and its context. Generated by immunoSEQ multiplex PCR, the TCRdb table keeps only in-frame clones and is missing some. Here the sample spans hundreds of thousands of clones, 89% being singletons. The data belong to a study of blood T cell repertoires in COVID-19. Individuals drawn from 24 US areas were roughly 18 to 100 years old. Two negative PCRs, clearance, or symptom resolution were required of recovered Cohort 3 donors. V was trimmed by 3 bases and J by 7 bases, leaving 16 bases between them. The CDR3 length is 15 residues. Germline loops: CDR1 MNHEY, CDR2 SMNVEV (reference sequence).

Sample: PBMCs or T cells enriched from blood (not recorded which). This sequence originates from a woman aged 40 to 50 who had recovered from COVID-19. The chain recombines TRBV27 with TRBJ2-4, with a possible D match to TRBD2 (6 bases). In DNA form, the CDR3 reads TGTGCCAGCAGTTTCCACCGGGGGTATCGGAACATTCAGTACTTC. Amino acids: CASSFHRGYRNIQYF.